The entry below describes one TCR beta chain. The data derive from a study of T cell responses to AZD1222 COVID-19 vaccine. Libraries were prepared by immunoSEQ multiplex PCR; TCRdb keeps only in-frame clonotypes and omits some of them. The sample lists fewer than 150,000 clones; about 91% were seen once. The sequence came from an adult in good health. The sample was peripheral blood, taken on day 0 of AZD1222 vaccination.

CDR3 region: CASSPDQRHGYTF. In nucleotides, the CDR3 is TGTGCCAGCTCACCGGATCAGCGCCATGGCTACACCTTC. The V gene is TRBV18, the J gene TRBJ1-2; no clear D. The V and J ends lost 3 bases and 6 bases respectively, with 11 bases between them. The germline V gene has CDR1 KGHSH and CDR2 LQKENI. CDR3 length equals 13 residues.